This T cell receptor (beta chain) came from a study of T cell clonotyping in hematopoietic cell transplantation. Findings and caveats of the study: Pathologically expanded recipient clonotypes increased progressively from day 30 to day 180 as diversity fell. Broader posttransplant TCR repertoire diversity was predicted by graft donor and pretransplant recipient Inverse Simpson Index values.

Profiled with immunoSEQ multiplex PCR; TCRdb holds only in-frame clones, not every one. The sample contains over 8,000 clones, approximately 79% of which appear only once. Recipient blood drawn about 28 days pretransplant and days 30, 100, 180 after. The CDR3 length is 13 residues. Trimming stripped 5 bases from V and 4 bases from J, with 12 bases between. Germline V gene lookup returns CDR1 SGHRS and CDR2 YFSETQ. As concerns this clone: Its antigen is still unknown.

The sequencing used peripheral blood mononuclear cells, collected 180 days after allogeneic stem cell transplant. The origin of this receptor is a female patient aged 50-59 years who had an allogeneic stem cell transplant from a related donor, so the T cells may come from the graft donor. Some clones in this sample may be carry-over from other donors' samples. The chain recombines TRBV5-1 with TRBJ1-1; possible D gene TRBD1, 5 bases. The CDR3 protein is CASRITTGTEAFF. The CDR3 DNA sequence: TGCGCCAGCAGAATAACAACAGGCACTGAAGCTTTCTTT. The full variable domain, its missing parts supplied by reference TRBV5-1 and TRBJ1-1, is KAGVTQTPRYLIKTRGQQVTLSCSPISGHRSVSWYQQTPGQGLQFLFEYFSETQRNKGNFPGRFSGRQFSNSRSEMNVSTLELGDSALYLCASRITTGTEAFFGQGTRLTVV.